This T cell receptor (beta chain) was sequenced for a study of T cells in Graves' hyperthyroidism and ophthalmopathy. The table lists this clonotype with a few counts. Using RNA transcripts as the source, TCR beta CDR3 regions were amplified. The TCR CDR3 first-round RT-PCR relied on the HTBI primer set. In TCRdb, the multiplex PCR reads were re-called with MiXCR into one record per CDR3 protein. The repertoire includes a few hundred thousand distinct CDR3 sequences, approximately 15% of them detected once, and around 7.8% sits in the top ten. CDR3 length: 15 amino acids. The ends lost 6 bases at V and 7 bases at J; junction bases unmatched: 13.

The clonotype comes from a woman younger than 45 with Graves' hyperthyroidism. The sequenced material came from blood. This rearrangement joins TRBV12-3 or TRBV12-4 to TRBJ1-2; the match to TRBD1 covers 8 bases. In nucleotides, the CDR3 is TGTGCCAGCAGCCTCGGACAGGGTAGGCTAGGTGGCTACACCTTC. This gives the protein CASSLGQGRLGGYTF.